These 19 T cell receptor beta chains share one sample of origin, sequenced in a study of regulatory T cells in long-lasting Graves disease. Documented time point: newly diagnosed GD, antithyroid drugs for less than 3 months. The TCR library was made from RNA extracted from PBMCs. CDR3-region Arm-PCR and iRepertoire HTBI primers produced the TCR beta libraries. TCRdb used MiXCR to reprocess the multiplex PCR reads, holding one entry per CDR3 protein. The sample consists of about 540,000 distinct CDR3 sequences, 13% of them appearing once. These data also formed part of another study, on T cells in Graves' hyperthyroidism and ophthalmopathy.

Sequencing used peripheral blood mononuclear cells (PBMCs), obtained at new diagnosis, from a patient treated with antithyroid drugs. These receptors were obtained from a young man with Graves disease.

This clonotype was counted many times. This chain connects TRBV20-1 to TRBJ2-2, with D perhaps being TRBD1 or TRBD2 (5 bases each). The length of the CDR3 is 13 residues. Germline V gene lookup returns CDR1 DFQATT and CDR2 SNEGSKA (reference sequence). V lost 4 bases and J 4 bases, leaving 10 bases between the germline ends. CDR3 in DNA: TGCAGTGCTATAAAGGGGACCACCGGGGAGCTGTTTTTT. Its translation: CSAIKGTTGELFF.

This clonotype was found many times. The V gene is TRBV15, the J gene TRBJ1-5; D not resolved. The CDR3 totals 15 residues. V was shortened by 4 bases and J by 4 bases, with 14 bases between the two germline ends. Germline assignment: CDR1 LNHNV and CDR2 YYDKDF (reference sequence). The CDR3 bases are TGTGCCACCAGCAACCGTTTTGACCCAAATCAGCCCCAGCATTTT. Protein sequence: CATSNRFDPNQPQHF.

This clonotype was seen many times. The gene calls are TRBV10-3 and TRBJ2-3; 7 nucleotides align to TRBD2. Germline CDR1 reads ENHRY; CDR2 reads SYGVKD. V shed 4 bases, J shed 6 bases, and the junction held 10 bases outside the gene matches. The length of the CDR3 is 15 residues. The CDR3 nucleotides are TGTGCCATCAGTGCGGGAGGAGGTACGGCCGATACGCAGTATTTT. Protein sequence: CAISAGGGTADTQYF.

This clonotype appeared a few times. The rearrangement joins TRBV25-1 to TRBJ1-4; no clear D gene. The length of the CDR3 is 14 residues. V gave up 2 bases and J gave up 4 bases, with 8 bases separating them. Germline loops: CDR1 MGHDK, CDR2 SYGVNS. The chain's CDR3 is CASSEAGLNEKLFF. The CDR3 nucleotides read TGTGCCAGCAGTGAAGCAGGCCTTAATGAAAAACTGTTTTTT.

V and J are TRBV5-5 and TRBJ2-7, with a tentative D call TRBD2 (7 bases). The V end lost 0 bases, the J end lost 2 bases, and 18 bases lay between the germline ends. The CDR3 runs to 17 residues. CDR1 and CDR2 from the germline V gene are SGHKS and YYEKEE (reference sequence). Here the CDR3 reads CASSLVRGASSPYEQYF. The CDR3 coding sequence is TGTGCCAGCAGCTTGGTTCGGGGGGCCAGTTCGCCCTACGAGCAGTACTTC.

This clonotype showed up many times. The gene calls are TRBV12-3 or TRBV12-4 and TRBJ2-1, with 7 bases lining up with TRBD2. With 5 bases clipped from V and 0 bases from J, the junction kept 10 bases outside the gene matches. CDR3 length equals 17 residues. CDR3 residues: CASSPGTNGISYNEQFF. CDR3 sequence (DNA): TGTGCCAGCAGTCCAGGGACTAACGGGATCTCCTACAATGAGCAGTTCTTC.

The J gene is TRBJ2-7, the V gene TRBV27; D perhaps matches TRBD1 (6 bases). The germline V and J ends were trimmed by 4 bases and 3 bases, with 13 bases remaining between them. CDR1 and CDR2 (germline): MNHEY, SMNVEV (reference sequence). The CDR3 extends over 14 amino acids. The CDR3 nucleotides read TGTGCCAGCAGTTCCCGGGACACCTTCTACGAGCAGTACTTC. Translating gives CASSSRDTFYEQYF.

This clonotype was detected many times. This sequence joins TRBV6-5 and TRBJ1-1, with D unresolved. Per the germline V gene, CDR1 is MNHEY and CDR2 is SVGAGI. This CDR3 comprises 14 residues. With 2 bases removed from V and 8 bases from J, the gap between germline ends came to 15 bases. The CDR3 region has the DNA TGTGCCAGCAGTTACGGCGGTGGCATCGGGGAAGCTTTCTTT. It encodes CASSYGGGIGEAFF.

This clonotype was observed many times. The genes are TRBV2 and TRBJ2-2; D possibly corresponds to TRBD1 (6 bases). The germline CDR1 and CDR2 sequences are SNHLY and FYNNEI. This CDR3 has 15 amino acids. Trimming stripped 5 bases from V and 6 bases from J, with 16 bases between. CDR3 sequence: CASSPNRVESGELFF. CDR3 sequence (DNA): TGTGCCAGCAGTCCTAACAGGGTGGAGTCCGGGGAGCTGTTTTTT.

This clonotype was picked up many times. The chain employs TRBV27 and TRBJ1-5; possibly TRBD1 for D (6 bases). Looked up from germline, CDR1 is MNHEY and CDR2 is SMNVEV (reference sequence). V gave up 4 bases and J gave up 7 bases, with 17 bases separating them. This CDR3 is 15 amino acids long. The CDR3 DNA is TGTGCCAGCAGTTCTCACAGGGAACCCGGACAGCCCCAGCATTTT. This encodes CASSSHREPGQPQHF.

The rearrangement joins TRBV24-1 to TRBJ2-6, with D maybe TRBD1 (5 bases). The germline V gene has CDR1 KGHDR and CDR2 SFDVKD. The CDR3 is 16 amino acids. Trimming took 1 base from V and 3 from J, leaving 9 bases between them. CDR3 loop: CATSDFGRDGANVLTF. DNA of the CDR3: TGTGCCACCAGTGATTTCGGCAGGGATGGGGCCAACGTCCTGACTTTC.

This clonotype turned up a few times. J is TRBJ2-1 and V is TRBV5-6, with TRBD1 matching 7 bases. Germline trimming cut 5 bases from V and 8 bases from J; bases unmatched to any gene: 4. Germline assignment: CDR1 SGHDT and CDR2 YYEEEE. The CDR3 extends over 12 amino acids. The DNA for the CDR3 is TGTGCCAGCAGTCAACAGGGGCATGAGCAGTTCTTC. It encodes CASSQQGHEQFF.

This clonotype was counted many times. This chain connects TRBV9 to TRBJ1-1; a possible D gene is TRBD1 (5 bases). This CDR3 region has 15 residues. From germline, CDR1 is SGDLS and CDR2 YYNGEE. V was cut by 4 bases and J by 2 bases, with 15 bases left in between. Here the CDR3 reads CASSTRVGPNTEAFF. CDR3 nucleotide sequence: TGTGCCAGCAGCACCCGCGTGGGGCCAAACACTGAAGCTTTCTTT.

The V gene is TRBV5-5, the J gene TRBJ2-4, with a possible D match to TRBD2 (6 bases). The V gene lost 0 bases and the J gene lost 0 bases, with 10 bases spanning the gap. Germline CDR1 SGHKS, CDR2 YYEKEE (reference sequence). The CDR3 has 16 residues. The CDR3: CASSLVGRLAKNIQYF. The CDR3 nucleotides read TGTGCCAGCAGCTTGGTGGGGAGGCTAGCCAAAAACATTCAGTACTTC.

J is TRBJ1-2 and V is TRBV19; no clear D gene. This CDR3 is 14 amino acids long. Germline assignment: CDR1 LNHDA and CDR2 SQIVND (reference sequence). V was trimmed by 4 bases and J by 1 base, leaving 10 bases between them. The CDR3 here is CASSSVEGNYGYTF. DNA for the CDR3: TGTGCCAGTAGTAGCGTCGAGGGTAACTATGGCTACACCTTC.

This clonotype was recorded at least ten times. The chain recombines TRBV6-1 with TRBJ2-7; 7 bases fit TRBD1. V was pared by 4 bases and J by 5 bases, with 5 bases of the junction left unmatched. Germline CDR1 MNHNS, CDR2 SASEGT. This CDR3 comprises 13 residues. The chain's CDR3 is CASSAGTVNEQYF. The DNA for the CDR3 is TGTGCCAGCAGTGCCGGGACAGTTAACGAGCAGTACTTC.

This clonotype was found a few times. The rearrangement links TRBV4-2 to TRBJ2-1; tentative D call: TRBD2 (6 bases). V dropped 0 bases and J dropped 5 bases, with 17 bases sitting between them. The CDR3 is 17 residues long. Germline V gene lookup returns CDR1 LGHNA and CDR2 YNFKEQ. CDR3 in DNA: TGTGCCAGCAGCCAAGATCCACCTAGCGCCGGGAACAATGAGCAGTTCTTC. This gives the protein CASSQDPPSAGNNEQFF.

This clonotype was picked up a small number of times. The CDR3: CASSPYTGALTDTQYF. Written as DNA, the CDR3 is TGTGCCAGCAGCCCATATACGGGAGCTCTCACAGATACGCAGTATTTT. J is TRBJ2-3 and V is TRBV9; TRBD2 might be the D (6 bases). The CDR3 is 16 amino acids. Germline V CDR1 and CDR2: SGDLS, YYNGEE. Trimming took off 4 bases at V and 2 bases at J, with 17 bases between the two ends.

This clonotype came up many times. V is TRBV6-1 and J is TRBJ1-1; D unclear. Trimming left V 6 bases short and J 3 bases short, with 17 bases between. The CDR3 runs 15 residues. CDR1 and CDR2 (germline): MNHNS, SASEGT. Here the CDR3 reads CASRKGKGGDTEAFF. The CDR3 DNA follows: TGTGCCAGCAGAAAAGGCAAGGGTGGGGACACTGAAGCTTTCTTT.